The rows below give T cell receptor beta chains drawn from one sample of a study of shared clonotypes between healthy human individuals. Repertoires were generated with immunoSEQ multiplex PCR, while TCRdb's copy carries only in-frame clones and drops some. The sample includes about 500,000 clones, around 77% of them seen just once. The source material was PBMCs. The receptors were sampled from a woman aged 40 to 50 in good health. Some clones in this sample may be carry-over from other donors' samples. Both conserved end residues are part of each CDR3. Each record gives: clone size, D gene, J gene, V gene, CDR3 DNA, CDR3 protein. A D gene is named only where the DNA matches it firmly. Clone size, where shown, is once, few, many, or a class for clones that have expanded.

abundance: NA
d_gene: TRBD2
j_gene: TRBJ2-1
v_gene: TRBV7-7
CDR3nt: TGTGCTAGCAGCTTAAGGGGGGGCACCACAGCGGGAGGCGAGCAGTTCTTC
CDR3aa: CASSLRGGTTAGGEQFF

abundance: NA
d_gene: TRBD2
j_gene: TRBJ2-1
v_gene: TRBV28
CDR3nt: TGTGCCAGCAGTTCGCCTCCGGGACTAGCGGACAATGAGCAGTTCTTC
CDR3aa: CASSSPPGLADNEQFF

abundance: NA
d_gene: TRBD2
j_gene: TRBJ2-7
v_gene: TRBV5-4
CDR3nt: TGTGCCAGCAGCGGGGGACTAGCCTCGAGCTCCTACGAGCAGTACTTC
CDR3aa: CASSGGLASSSYEQYF

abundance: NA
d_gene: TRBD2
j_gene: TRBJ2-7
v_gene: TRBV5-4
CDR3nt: TGTGCCAGCAGCCGGGGCGGGGCTAGCGGGAGCCATTACGAGCAGTACTTC
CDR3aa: CASSRGGASGSHYEQYF

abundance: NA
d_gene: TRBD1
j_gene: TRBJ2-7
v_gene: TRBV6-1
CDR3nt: TGTGCCAGCAGCCGGACAGGGGTCCGAATCGAGCAGTACTTC
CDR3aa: CASSRTGVRIEQYF

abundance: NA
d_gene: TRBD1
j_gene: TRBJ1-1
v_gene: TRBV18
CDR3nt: TGTGCCAGCTCACCAGGGTTTAAGAGGGGGCAGAGTTCGAACACTGAAACTTTCTTT
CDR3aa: CASSPGFKRGQSSNTETFF

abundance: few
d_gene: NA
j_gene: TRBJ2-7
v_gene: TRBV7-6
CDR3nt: TGTGCCAGCAGCAAAATGAGGGACTACGAGCAGTACTTC
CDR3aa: CASSKMRDYEQYF

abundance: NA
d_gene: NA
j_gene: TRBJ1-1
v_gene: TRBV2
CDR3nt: TGTGCCACCAAACTTAGAGGGAACACTGAAGCTTTCTTT
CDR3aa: CATKLRGNTEAFF

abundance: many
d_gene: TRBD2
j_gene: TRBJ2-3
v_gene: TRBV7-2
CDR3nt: TGTGCCAGCTATCTAGCGGGTTTCCCCCCAGATACGCAGTATTTT
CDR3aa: CASYLAGFPPDTQYF

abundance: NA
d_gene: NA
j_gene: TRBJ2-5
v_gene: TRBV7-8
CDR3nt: TGTGCCAGCAGCTTACGTCTGGGGGTGTGGGAGACCCAGTACTTC
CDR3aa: CASSLRLGVWETQYF

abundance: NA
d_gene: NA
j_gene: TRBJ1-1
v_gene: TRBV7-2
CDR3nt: TGTGCCAGCAGCTTAGGTCGGCTGGGGGACACTGAAGCTTTCTTT
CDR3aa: CASSLGRLGDTEAFF

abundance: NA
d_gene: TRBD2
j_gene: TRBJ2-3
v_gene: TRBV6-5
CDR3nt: TGTGCCAGCAGTCTCGCTGTCGGGGGGGCCGATACGCAGTATTTT
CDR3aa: CASSLAVGGADTQYF

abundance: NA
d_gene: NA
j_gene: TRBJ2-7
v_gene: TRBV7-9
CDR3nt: TGTGCCAGCAGCCTCTTGGGGGCCCTCGAGCAGTACTTC
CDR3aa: CASSLLGALEQYF

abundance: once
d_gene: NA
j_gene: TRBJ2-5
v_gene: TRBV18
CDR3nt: TGTGCCAGCTCTCCGTACCAAGAGACCCAGTACTTC
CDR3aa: CASSPYQETQYF

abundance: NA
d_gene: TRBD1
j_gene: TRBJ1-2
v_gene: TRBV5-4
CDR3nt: TGTGCCAGCAGCCTTACAGGGGCTAACTATGGCTACACCTTC
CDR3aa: CASSLTGANYGYTF

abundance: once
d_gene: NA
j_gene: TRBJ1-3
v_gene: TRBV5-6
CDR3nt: TGTGCCAGCAGCTTAGGCAGAAACACCATATATTTT
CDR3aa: CASSLGRNTIYF

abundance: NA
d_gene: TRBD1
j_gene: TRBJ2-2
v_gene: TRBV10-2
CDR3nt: TGCGCCAGCAGCGTCCGGAACACAGGGGGATTCACCGGGGAGCTGTTTTTT
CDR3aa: CASSVRNTGGFTGELFF

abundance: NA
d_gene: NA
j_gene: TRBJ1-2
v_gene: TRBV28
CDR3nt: TGTGCCAGTCAAGACCTTGGGGGTGGGAGCTATGGCTACACCTTC
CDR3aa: CASQDLGGGSYGYTF

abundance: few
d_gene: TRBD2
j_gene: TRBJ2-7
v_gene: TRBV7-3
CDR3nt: TGTGCCAGCAGCTTGACCGTAGCGGGAGGAACGGAGCAGTACTTC
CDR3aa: CASSLTVAGGTEQYF

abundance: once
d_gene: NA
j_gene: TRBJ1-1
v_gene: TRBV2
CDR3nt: TGTGCCAGCAGTGAAGCTCGGGGTAACACTGAAGCTTTCTTT
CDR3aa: CASSEARGNTEAFF

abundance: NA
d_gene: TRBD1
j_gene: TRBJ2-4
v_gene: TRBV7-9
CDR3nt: TGTGCCAGCAGCCGGGACAGTTTTGGAAACATTCAGTACTTC
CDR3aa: CASSRDSFGNIQYF

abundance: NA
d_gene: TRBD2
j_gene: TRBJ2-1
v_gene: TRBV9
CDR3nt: TGTGCCAGCAGCGTAACCTCACTAGCGGGGTACAATGAGCAGTTCTTC
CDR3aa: CASSVTSLAGYNEQFF

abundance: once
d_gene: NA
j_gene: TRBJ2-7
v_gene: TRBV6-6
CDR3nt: TGTGCCAGCAGTTCCCCGGGACTGTCATCAGGCGAGCAGTACTTC
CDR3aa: CASSSPGLSSGEQYF

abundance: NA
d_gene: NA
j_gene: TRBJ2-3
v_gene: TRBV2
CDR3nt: TGTGCCAGCAGTGAAAGGGGAGCGTCAGATACGCAGTATTTT
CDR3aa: CASSERGASDTQYF

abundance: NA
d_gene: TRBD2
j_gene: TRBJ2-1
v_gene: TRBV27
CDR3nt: TGTGCCAGCAGTACAAGGACTAGCGGGAGTAGAACTCATCAGTTCTTC
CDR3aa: CASSTRTSGSRTHQFF

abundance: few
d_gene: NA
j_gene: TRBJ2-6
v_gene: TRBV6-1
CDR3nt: TGTGCCAGCAGCTGGGCCGACTCTGGGGCCAACGTCCTGACTTTC
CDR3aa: CASSWADSGANVLTF